These 23 T cell receptor beta chains originate from one sample sequenced in a study of OX40 agonist ivuxolimab in advanced cancers. Profiling relied on immunoSEQ multiplex PCR, and the TCRdb table lists in-frame clones only, not all of them. This sample yields some 100,000 clones, of which roughly 89% are seen a single time; more than 0.15% belongs to the top ten. Sequencing was performed on CD4+ or CD8+ T cells sorted from blood, taken in a trial of the OX40 agonist ivuxolimab. The receptors were gathered from an adult with an advanced solid tumor such as melanoma, head and neck, liver or kidney cancer.

The chain uses TRBV28 and TRBJ2-4; TRBD2 agrees at 10 bases. CDR3 length: 14 amino acids. Germline CDR1 and CDR2: MDHEN and SYDVKM. Trimming at V came to 2 bases and at J to 8 bases, leaving 3 bases not matched to a gene. The CDR3 nucleotides read TGTGCCAGCAGTTTAGTCCTAGCGGGAGACATTCAGTACTTC. Protein sequence: CASSLVLAGDIQYF.

The V call is TRBV10-1, the J call TRBJ1-3; D not resolved. The CDR3 sequence is 15 residues long. CDR1 is WNHNN, CDR2 SYGVQD, per germline (reference sequence). The germline V and J ends were trimmed by 2 bases and 4 bases, with 12 bases remaining between them. The CDR3 region has the DNA TGCGCCAGCAGTGAGGGAGCTGGTCCGGGAAACACCATATATTTT. Translated, it gives CASSEGAGPGNTIYF.

This chain joins TRBV7-9 and TRBJ2-5; 12 nucleotides line up with TRBD2. The germline gives CDR1 SEHNR, CDR2 FQNEAQ (reference sequence). This CDR3 comprises 16 residues. With V trimmed by 3 bases and J by 3 bases, 5 bases remained unmatched. CDR3: CASSLGRLAGEETQYF. CDR3 bases: TGTGCCAGCAGCTTGGGGAGACTAGCGGGAGAAGAGACCCAGTACTTC.

The V gene is TRBV30, the J gene TRBJ2-2; D may correspond to TRBD1 or TRBD2 (5 bases each). CDR1 and CDR2 from the germline V gene are GTSNPN and SVGIG (reference sequence). V was trimmed by 1 base and J by 3 bases, leaving 21 bases between them. The CDR3 runs to 18 residues. The CDR3 coding sequence is TGTGCCTGGAGTGGGGGTAACGCGAGGGGCCGCGACACCGGGGAGCTGTTTTTT. Protein product: CAWSGGNARGRDTGELFF.

The chain carries TRBV10-2 and TRBJ1-2; no reliable D call. Germline V gene data show CDR1 as WSHSY and CDR2 as SAAADI. V was trimmed by 7 bases and J by 6 bases, leaving 12 bases between them. This CDR3 comprises 12 residues. CDR3 protein: CASKREFDGYTF. CDR3 sequence (DNA): TGCGCCAGCAAAAGGGAATTTGATGGCTACACCTTC.

This chain links TRBV30 with TRBJ2-5, with D possibly matching TRBD1 (6 bases). The CDR3 covers 16 residues. Trimming took 5 bases from V and 0 from J, leaving 19 bases between them. The germline V gene has CDR1 GTSNPN and CDR2 SVGIG (reference sequence). The CDR3 reads CAWRPSTGRYQETQYF. CDR3 DNA sequence: TGTGCCTGGCGTCCGTCGACAGGTCGTTACCAAGAGACCCAGTACTTC.

The V call is TRBV27, the J call TRBJ1-2; a possible D gene is TRBD1 (5 bases). CDR1 MNHEY and CDR2 SMNVEV come from the germline V gene (reference sequence). Trimming cost V 6 bases and J 7 bases, with 15 bases left between them. The length of the CDR3 is 13 residues. CDR3 sequence reads: CASRDHPGGGYTF. The CDR3 region has the DNA TGTGCCAGCAGGGATCACCCCGGGGGTGGCTACACCTTC.

The CDR3 reads CASSLGVTRYGYTF. The CDR3 region has the DNA TGCGCCAGCAGCTTGGGTGTCACCCGGTATGGCTACACCTTC. The V gene is TRBV5-1, the J gene TRBJ1-2; D unresolved. V was trimmed by 0 bases and J by 5 bases, leaving 11 bases between them. Germline CDR1 and CDR2: SGHRS and YFSETQ. The CDR3 runs to 14 residues.

The chain employs TRBV21-1 and TRBJ1-1. TRBV21-1 is a pseudogene. The CDR3 consists of 10 residues. In nucleotides, the CDR3 is TGTGCCAGCAGCAACCCTAAAGCTTTCTTT. Protein: CASSNPKAFF.

This clone was seen a single time. CDR3 bases: TGTGCCAGCTCACCAGGAGGCACTAATGAAAAACTGTTTTTT. It yields the protein CASSPGGTNEKLFF. The rearrangement uses TRBV18 and TRBJ1-4; no clear D. V lost 2 bases to trimming and J lost 2 bases, with 6 bases between them. The CDR3 sequence is 14 residues long. Germline assignment: CDR1 KGHSH and CDR2 LQKENI.

The chain uses TRBV4-2 and TRBJ1-4; 7 nucleotides line up with TRBD1. Looked up from germline, CDR1 is LGHNA and CDR2 is YNFKEQ. V gave up 5 bases and J gave up 8 bases; unmatched junction bases: 8. This CDR3 is built from 14 residues. Written as DNA, the CDR3 is TGTGCCAGCAGCTCCGGGACAGTACAAGAAAAACTGTTTTTT. It encodes CASSSGTVQEKLFF.

The V gene is TRBV19, the J gene TRBJ1-2; TRBD1 aligns across 8 bases. In germline, CDR1 is LNHDA, CDR2 SQIVND (reference sequence). The length of the CDR3 is 14 residues. V lost 5 bases, J lost 5 bases, and 7 bases stayed unmatched. The CDR3 DNA is TGTGCCAGTAGTCCCGGACAGGGAATATATGGCTACACCTTC. The encoded protein is CASSPGQGIYGYTF. The variable domain in full, with the rest retrieved from reference TRBV19 and TRBJ1-2, is DGGITQSPKYLFRKEGQNVTLSCEQNLNHDAMYWYRQDPGQGLRLIYYSQIVNDFQKGDIAEGYSVSREKKESFPLTVTSAQKNPTAFYLCASSPGQGIYGYTFGSGTRLTVV.

This sequence joins TRBV30 and TRBJ2-1; TRBD1 matches at 7 bases. Per germline, CDR1 GTSNPN and CDR2 SVGIG (reference sequence). Trimming took 0 bases from V and 1 from J; bases not matched to a gene: 6. The CDR3 runs to 16 residues. The CDR3 DNA reads as TGTGCCTGGAGTGTACGGGCAGGGGGTTCCTACAATGAGCAGTTCTTC. Translating it yields CAWSVRAGGSYNEQFF.

V gene TRBV30 combines with J gene TRBJ1-2; 12 bases align to TRBD1. V dropped 0 bases and J dropped 4; count of bases not matched to a gene: 3. CDR3 length equals 15 residues. Germline CDR1 reads GTSNPN; CDR2 reads SVGIG (reference sequence). This CDR3 reads CAWSVGTGGLYGYTF. CDR3 in DNA: TGTGCCTGGAGTGTCGGGACAGGGGGCCTCTATGGCTACACCTTC. The full variable domain, completed using reference TRBV30 and TRBJ1-2, is SQTIHQWPATLVQPVGSPLSLECTVEGTSNPNLYWYRQAAGRGLQLLFYSVGIGQISSEVPQNLSASRPQDRQFILSSKKLLLSDSGFYLCAWSVGTGGLYGYTFGSGTRLTVV.

The chain recombines TRBV19 with TRBJ1-2, with TRBD1 matching over 8 bases. Trimming cost V 5 bases and J 1 base; bases outside gene matches: 9. Germline V lookup: CDR1 LNHDA, CDR2 SQIVND (reference sequence). The CDR3 consists of 16 residues. The CDR3 nucleotides are TGTGCCAGTAGTCCAACGCGGACAGGGATTAACTATGGCTACACCTTC. Protein product: CASSPTRTGINYGYTF.

The chain carries TRBV6-1 and TRBJ1-5; the D gene is possibly TRBD1 (5 bases). This CDR3 spans 14 amino acids. Trimming shortened V by 7 bases and J by 6 bases, and 16 bases separated the two germline ends. Germline V gene sequence: CDR1 MNHNS, CDR2 SASEGT. In DNA form, the CDR3 reads TGTGCCAGCAACTCGAAAGGGGATGTTCAGCCCCAGCATTTT. This sequence encodes CASNSKGDVQPQHF.

This chain links TRBV30 with TRBJ2-1; the match to TRBD2 covers 12 bases. Per germline, CDR1 GTSNPN and CDR2 SVGIG (reference sequence). Trimming cost V 3 bases and J 5 bases; bases outside gene matches: 8. The CDR3 runs to 16 residues. This chain's CDR3 is CAWSIRLAGVNNEQFF. In DNA form, the CDR3 reads TGTGCCTGGAGCATAAGACTAGCGGGGGTTAACAATGAGCAGTTCTTC.

The rearrangement joins TRBV19 to TRBJ2-7; D possibly corresponds to TRBD1 (6 bases). From germline, CDR1 is LNHDA and CDR2 SQIVND (reference sequence). The CDR3 consists of 13 residues. The V and J ends lost 6 bases and 7 bases respectively, with 16 bases between them. The CDR3 nucleotides are TGTGCCAGTAGGGGGCAGGGGAATCGTGAGCAGTACTTC. Protein: CASRGQGNREQYF.

V and J are TRBV19 and TRBJ2-3, with TRBD2 matching 8 bases. CDR3 length: 14 residues. V lost 10 bases to trimming and J lost 4 bases; unmatched junction nucleotides: 10. Germline V gene lookup returns CDR1 LNHDA and CDR2 SQIVND (reference sequence). For the CDR3, the DNA is TGTGCCACCGGACCGGGACTAGTTCCAGATACGCAGTATTTT. Translation: CATGPGLVPDTQYF.

The chain carries TRBV19 and TRBJ1-2, with 12 bases lining up with TRBD1. Germline V gene lookup returns CDR1 LNHDA and CDR2 SQIVND (reference sequence). With V trimmed by 6 bases and J by 5 bases, 10 bases remained unmatched. This CDR3 region has 16 residues. The CDR3 region is CASSSSWDRGQYGYTF. CDR3 sequence (DNA): TGTGCCAGTAGCTCGAGTTGGGACAGGGGGCAATATGGCTACACCTTC.

V is TRBV2 and J is TRBJ2-7; 8 bases align to TRBD2. Germline V gene sequence: CDR1 SNHLY, CDR2 FYNNEI. The V gene end was trimmed by 6 bases and the J gene end by 4 bases; junction bases not matched to a gene: 8. The length of the CDR3 is 14 residues. CDR3 nucleotides: TGTGCCAGCAGCATACTAGCGGTCTCATACGAGCAGTACTTC. Its translation: CASSILAVSYEQYF.

This clone has just one count. J is TRBJ2-6 and V is TRBV2, with 8 bases lining up with TRBD2. From germline, CDR1 is SNHLY and CDR2 FYNNEI. The CDR3 contains 15 residues. Losses at the gene ends were 5 bases for V and 10 bases for J; bases not matched to a gene: 10. The CDR3 bases are TGTGCCAGCAGTTCCGGGAGGGCGACTGGTAACGTCCTGACTTTC. It specifies CASSSGRATGNVLTF.

V is TRBV7-9 and J is TRBJ1-1; tentative D call: TRBD1 (6 bases). The CDR3 has 14 amino acids. Trimming took 4 bases from V and 1 from J, leaving 10 bases between them. Germline-derived CDR1 and CDR2 are SEHNR and FQNEAQ (reference sequence). The CDR3 nucleotides are TGTGCCAGCAGCTGGACAGATCCGAACACTGAAGCTTTCTTT. Residues: CASSWTDPNTEAFF.